A selection of T cell receptor beta chains follows, all from one sample in a study of T cells after posttransplantation cyclophosphamide. This table comes from immunoSEQ multiplex PCR, and its TCRdb copy is limited to in-frame clones, with some not included. The sample carries some 61,000 clones, about 94% recorded once. The sequencing input was PBMCs. The receptors stem from a woman aged 25 to 39 in good health and a related stem cell transplant donor. The CDR3 runs from the conserved cysteine through the conserved F or W. Fields, in order: clone size, D gene, V gene, J gene, CDR3 protein, CDR3 DNA. The D gene is left open where the match is weak. Not every row has a clone size; where given, it reads once, few, many or a size class.

size: once; D: .; V: TRBV19; J: TRBJ1-2; CDR3: CASSIKDRPNYGYTF; DNA: TGTGCCAGTAGTATAAAGGACAGACCTAACTATGGCTACACCTTC
size: .; D: TRBD1; V: TRBV6-5; J: TRBJ2-6; CDR3: CASSLTGAGANVLTF; DNA: TGTGCCAGCAGCCTTACAGGGGCTGGGGCCAACGTCCTGACTTTC
size: .; D: .; V: TRBV7-2; J: TRBJ1-4; CDR3: CASSLHGRLNEKLFF; DNA: TGTGCCAGCAGCTTACATGGGCGCCTTAATGAAAAACTGTTTTTT
size: .; D: .; V: TRBV19; J: TRBJ1-5; CDR3: CASRGSLNQPQHF; DNA: TGTGCCAGTAGGGGCAGCCTCAATCAGCCCCAGCATTTT
size: .; D: TRBD1; V: TRBV5-4; J: TRBJ2-7; CDR3: CASSFGQGGYEQYF; DNA: TGTGCCAGCAGCTTCGGACAGGGTGGATACGAGCAGTACTTC
size: .; D: .; V: TRBV7-9; J: TRBJ1-5; CDR3: CASSFPDQPQHF; DNA: TGTGCCAGCAGCTTCCCAGATCAGCCCCAGCATTTT
size: .; D: .; V: TRBV7-8; J: TRBJ2-5; CDR3: CASSPRRTGIETQYF; DNA: TGTGCCAGCAGCCCGCGCCGCACAGGGATAGAGACCCAGTACTTC
size: .; D: .; V: TRBV21-1; J: TRBJ1-1; CDR3: CASSNARTTGGTEAFF; DNA: TGTGCCAGCAGCAACGCCCGGACTACTGGGGGCACTGAAGCTTTCTTT
size: .; D: .; V: TRBV7-9; J: TRBJ1-2; CDR3: CASSLNRQGGYGYTF; DNA: TGTGCCAGCAGCTTAAATCGGCAGGGCGGCTATGGCTACACCTTC
size: once; D: .; V: TRBV29-1; J: TRBJ1-3; CDR3: CSVGFLGYSGNTIYF; DNA: TGCAGCGTTGGATTTCTCGGGTACTCTGGAAACACCATATATTTT
size: .; D: .; V: TRBV6-6; J: TRBJ1-2; CDR3: CASSYRVGYGYTF; DNA: TGTGCCAGCAGTTACCGGGTGGGCTATGGCTACACCTTC
size: .; D: .; V: TRBV30; J: TRBJ1-2; CDR3: CAWARGSGYTF; DNA: TGTGCCTGGGCGCGGGGCAGTGGCTACACCTTC
size: .; D: TRBD1; V: TRBV10-3; J: TRBJ2-3; CDR3: CAISESLGGTGSPDTQYF; DNA: TGTGCCATCAGTGAGTCTCTCGGTGGGACAGGGAGCCCAGATACGCAGTATTTT
size: .; D: .; V: TRBV5-1; J: TRBJ1-4; CDR3: CASSVGSPNEKLFF; DNA: TGCGCCAGCAGCGTCGGGAGTCCAAATGAAAAACTGTTTTTT
size: .; D: .; V: TRBV30; J: TRBJ1-2; CDR3: CAWSRTVDTNYGYTF; DNA: TGTGCCTGGAGCCGGACAGTTGATACTAACTATGGCTACACCTTC
size: .; D: .; V: TRBV4-3; J: TRBJ1-6; CDR3: CASSQDRGLGSYNSPLHF; DNA: TGCGCCAGCAGCCAAGATCGGGGGTTGGGTTCCTATAATTCACCCCTCCACTTT
size: .; D: .; V: TRBV7-9; J: TRBJ2-1; CDR3: CASSSTRRLSDEQFF; DNA: TGTGCCAGCAGCTCTACCCGAAGATTAAGCGATGAGCAGTTCTTC
size: .; D: TRBD2; V: TRBV7-7; J: TRBJ2-1; CDR3: CASSLRGGPAGDEQFF; DNA: TGTGCCAGCAGCTTACGCGGGGGGCCCGCTGGTGACGAGCAGTTCTTC
size: .; D: TRBD1; V: TRBV11-3; J: TRBJ2-7; CDR3: CASSLGGTGVHEQYF; DNA: TGTGCCAGCAGCTTAGGAGGGACAGGGGTCCACGAGCAGTACTTC
size: .; D: .; V: TRBV29-1; J: TRBJ1-4; CDR3: CSVGDGTNEKLFF; DNA: TGCAGCGTTGGTGATGGTACGAACGAAAAACTGTTTTTT
size: .; D: .; V: TRBV5-6; J: TRBJ1-1; CDR3: CASSSSGTLLNTEAFF; DNA: TGTGCCAGCAGCTCTAGCGGGACGTTGCTGAACACTGAAGCTTTCTTT
size: .; D: .; V: TRBV18; J: TRBJ1-1; CDR3: CASSPSQETEAFF; DNA: TGTGCCAGCTCACCGTCGCAGGAGACTGAAGCTTTCTTT
size: .; D: TRBD1; V: TRBV2; J: TRBJ2-5; CDR3: CASLGTGVSETQYF; DNA: TGTGCCAGCCTTGGTACAGGGGTTTCGGAGACCCAGTACTTC
size: .; D: TRBD1; V: TRBV5-1; J: TRBJ2-2; CDR3: CASSSRKQGKGTGELFF; DNA: TGCGCCAGCAGCTCACGGAAACAGGGGAAAGGCACCGGGGAGCTGTTTTTT
size: .; D: .; V: TRBV2; J: TRBJ1-1; CDR3: CASSIRAMNTEAFF; DNA: TGTGCCAGCAGTATTAGGGCAATGAACACTGAAGCTTTCTTT
size: .; D: TRBD1; V: TRBV6-1; J: TRBJ2-2; CDR3: CASSEAGDRGTGELFF; DNA: TGTGCCAGCAGTGAAGCCGGGGACAGGGGAACCGGGGAGCTGTTTTTT
size: .; D: .; V: TRBV27; J: TRBJ2-7; CDR3: CATRSVRDSYEQYF; DNA: TGTGCCACCCGCTCGGTTAGGGACTCCTACGAGCAGTACTTC
size: .; D: .; V: TRBV7-2; J: TRBJ2-7; CDR3: CASSFLTRQYF; DNA: TGTGCCAGCAGCTTTCTCACGAGGCAGTACTTC
size: .; D: .; V: TRBV21-1; J: TRBJ1-2; CDR3: CASSKRGPVRGYTF; DNA: TGTGCCAGCAGCAAACGGGGGCCCGTACGTGGCTACACCTTC
size: .; D: .; V: TRBV5-1; J: TRBJ2-7; CDR3: CASSLEVGASYEQYF; DNA: TGCGCCAGCAGCTTGGAGGTGGGAGCGTCCTACGAGCAGTACTTC
size: .; D: .; V: TRBV4-3; J: TRBJ1-5; CDR3: CASSQDWHPGQPQHF; DNA: TGCGCCAGCAGCCAAGATTGGCACCCAGGACAGCCCCAGCATTTT
size: .; D: .; V: TRBV6-1; J: TRBJ2-7; CDR3: CASSEGRGVHEQYF; DNA: TGTGCCAGCAGTGAAGGCAGGGGTGTACACGAGCAGTACTTC
size: .; D: TRBD2; V: TRBV10-3; J: TRBJ2-7; CDR3: CAISISGGYEQYF; DNA: TGTGCCATCAGTATAAGCGGGGGGTACGAGCAGTACTTC
size: few; D: .; V: TRBV2; J: TRBJ1-6; CDR3: CASSDLGGKSPLHF; DNA: TGTGCCAGCAGTGATCTCGGGGGAAAGTCACCCCTCCACTTT
size: .; D: TRBD2; V: TRBV5-4; J: TRBJ2-3; CDR3: CASSPGLAGNGDTQYF; DNA: TGTGCCAGCAGCCCAGGACTAGCGGGCAACGGAGATACGCAGTATTTT
size: .; D: TRBD1; V: TRBV30; J: TRBJ2-7; CDR3: CASLDRGSYEQYF; DNA: TGTGCCTCCCTGGACAGGGGCTCCTACGAGCAGTACTTC
size: .; D: .; V: TRBV9; J: TRBJ2-1; CDR3: CASSVARDRYNEQFF; DNA: TGTGCCAGCAGCGTAGCCAGGGATCGCTACAATGAGCAGTTCTTC
size: .; D: .; V: TRBV6-1; J: TRBJ1-1; CDR3: CASSRSRGTNTEAFF; DNA: TGTGCCAGCAGTAGATCCCGGGGGACCAACACTGAAGCTTTCTTT
size: .; D: .; V: TRBV7-2; J: TRBJ2-7; CDR3: CASSLATYEQYF; DNA: TGTGCCAGCAGCTTAGCTACCTACGAGCAGTACTTC
size: .; D: .; V: TRBV7-6; J: TRBJ1-1; CDR3: CASSPRKGVGGSEAFF; DNA: TGTGCCAGCAGCCCGCGGAAGGGGGTGGGGGGGTCTGAAGCTTTCTTT
size: .; D: TRBD2; V: TRBV30; J: TRBJ2-5; CDR3: CAWSVWGRGGQETQYF; DNA: TGTGCCTGGAGTGTATGGGGGCGGGGGGGGCAAGAGACCCAGTACTTC
size: .; D: .; V: TRBV2; J: TRBJ2-2; CDR3: CASSKGANTGELFF; DNA: TGTGCCAGCAGTAAGGGAGCGAACACCGGGGAGCTGTTTTTT
size: .; D: .; V: TRBV7-3; J: TRBJ2-1; CDR3: CASSLRARGYNEQFF; DNA: TGTGCCAGCAGCTTAAGAGCGAGGGGCTACAATGAGCAGTTCTTC
size: .; D: .; V: TRBV25-1; J: TRBJ2-3; CDR3: CASSEYRGHTDTQYF; DNA: TGTGCCAGCAGTGAATATCGAGGGCACACAGATACGCAGTATTTT
size: once; D: .; V: TRBV6-1; J: TRBJ2-5; CDR3: CASSETRQETQYF; DNA: TGTGCCAGCAGTGAAACACGCCAAGAGACCCAGTACTTC
size: .; D: .; V: TRBV5-4; J: TRBJ1-4; CDR3: CASSQAEGGKLFF; DNA: TGTGCCAGCAGCCAAGCAGAGGGGGGGAAACTGTTTTTT
size: .; D: .; V: TRBV16; J: TRBJ1-1; CDR3: CASSQHLGGVGNTEAFF; DNA: TGTGCCAGCAGCCAACATCTAGGGGGGGTCGGCAACACTGAAGCTTTCTTT
size: .; D: .; V: TRBV4-3; J: TRBJ2-3; CDR3: CASSQDRWGFYGPDTQYF; DNA: TGCGCCAGCAGCCAAGACCGGTGGGGTTTTTACGGGCCAGATACGCAGTATTTT
size: once; D: .; V: TRBV30; J: TRBJ1-2; CDR3: CAWYSWGAYGYTF; DNA: TGTGCCTGGTACTCTTGGGGGGCCTATGGCTACACCTTC
size: .; D: .; V: TRBV5-1; J: TRBJ1-6; CDR3: CASSLARDPPLHF; DNA: TGCGCCAGCAGCTTGGCTAGGGATCCACCCCTCCACTTT
size: once; D: TRBD1; V: TRBV9; J: TRBJ1-1; CDR3: CASSGGQGWNTEAFF; DNA: TGTGCCAGCAGCGGAGGACAGGGCTGGAACACTGAAGCTTTCTTT
size: once; D: TRBD1; V: TRBV6-5; J: TRBJ1-2; CDR3: CASSYEDRVNYGYTF; DNA: TGTGCCAGCAGTTACGAGGACAGGGTAAACTATGGCTACACCTTC